These 5 T cell receptor beta chains share one sample of origin, sequenced in a study of CD8 T cells in ankylosing spondylitis. TCRdb analysed the 5' RACE reads with MiXCR anew, one entry per CDR3 protein. In the table there are under 300,000 distinct CDR3 sequences, approximately 9% of which are singletons. Source material: blood, either unsorted or a sorted T cell fraction (not recorded which). All receptors derive from a male donor with ankylosing spondylitis or in good health (not recorded which).

This clonotype was seen ten or more times. V gene TRBV5-1 combines with J gene TRBJ1-1, with unresolved D. The CDR3 length is 11 residues. Trimming left V 3 bases short and J 6 bases short, with 6 bases between. The germline V gene encodes CDR1 SGHRS and CDR2 YFSETQ. This chain's CDR3 is CASSSDAEAFF. The DNA for the CDR3 is TGCGCCAGCAGCTCGGACGCTGAAGCTTTCTTT.

In the case of this clonotype: Just one base apart from a much larger clone, this may be a read error. CDR3 bases: TGCGCCTGCAGCCCGACAGGGGGCAACTATGGCTACACCTTC. This sequence encodes CACSPTGGNYGYTF. The chain employs TRBV5-1 and TRBJ1-2; TRBD1 aligns across 10 bases. This CDR3 has 14 residues. CDR1 and CDR2 from the germline V gene are SGHRS and YFSETQ.

This clonotype has a count of ten or more. The chain is built from TRBV19 and TRBJ2-3; tentatively, D is TRBD2 (6 bases). The CDR3 is 13 residues long. V lost 10 bases and J lost 2, with 13 bases in between. Germline V gene lookup returns CDR1 LNHDA and CDR2 SQIVND (reference sequence). Written as DNA, the CDR3 is TGTGCCACTGCCCGGGGGTTCACAGATACGCAGTATTTT. Protein sequence: CATARGFTDTQYF.

The table lists this clonotype with a few counts. The chain links TRBV11-1 to TRBJ2-5, with TRBD1 matching over 12 bases. CDR3 size: 18 residues. V lost 6 bases, J lost 3 bases, and 14 bases stayed unmatched. From germline, CDR1 is SGHAT and CDR2 FQDESV (reference sequence). CDR3: CASSQPGQGAVVEETQYF. The CDR3 coding sequence is TGTGCCAGCAGTCAACCGGGACAGGGGGCCGTGGTGGAAGAGACCCAGTACTTC. The complete variable domain, with remaining parts taken from reference TRBV11-1 and TRBJ2-5, reads EAEVAQSPRYKITEKSQAVAFWCDPISGHATLYWYRQILGQGPELLVQFQDESVVDDSQLPKDRFSAERLKGVDSTLKIQPAELGDSAMYLCASSQPGQGAVVEETQYFGPGTRLLVL.

In its sample, this clonotype was seen many times. The rearrangement joins TRBV14 to TRBJ2-3; no definite D call. This CDR3 has 15 residues. V was shortened by 0 bases and J by 4 bases, with 11 bases between the two germline ends. CDR1 is SGHDN and CDR2 is FVKESK in the germline V gene. CDR3 loop: CASSQELARADTQYF. The CDR3 DNA reads TGTGCCAGCAGCCAAGAGTTAGCCAGAGCAGATACGCAGTATTTT.